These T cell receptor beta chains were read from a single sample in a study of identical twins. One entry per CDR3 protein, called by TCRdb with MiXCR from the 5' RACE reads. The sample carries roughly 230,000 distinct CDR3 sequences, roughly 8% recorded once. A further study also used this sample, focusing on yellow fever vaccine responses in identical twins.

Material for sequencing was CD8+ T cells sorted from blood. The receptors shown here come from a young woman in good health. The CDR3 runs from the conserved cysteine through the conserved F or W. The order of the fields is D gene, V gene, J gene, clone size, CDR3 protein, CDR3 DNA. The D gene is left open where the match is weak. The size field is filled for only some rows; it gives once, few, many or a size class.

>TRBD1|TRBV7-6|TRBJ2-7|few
CASSPRIGQGAYEQYF
TGTGCCAGCAGCCCGAGGATTGGACAGGGGGCTTACGAGCAGTACTTC
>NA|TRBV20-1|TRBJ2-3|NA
CSARSYGVDTDTQYF
TGCAGTGCTAGATCCTATGGGGTGGACACAGATACGCAGTATTTT
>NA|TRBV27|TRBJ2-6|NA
CASSGGGANVLTF
TGTGCCAGCAGCGGAGGTGGGGCCAACGTCCTGACTTTC
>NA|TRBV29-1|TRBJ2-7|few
CSVWAKVTDEQYF
TGCAGCGTTTGGGCCAAAGTCACGGACGAGCAGTACTTC
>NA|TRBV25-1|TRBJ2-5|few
CASSEFGTHAGETQYF
TGTGCCAGCAGTGAATTTGGGACCCATGCGGGAGAGACCCAGTACTTC
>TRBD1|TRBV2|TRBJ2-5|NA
CASEGTGEAQYF
TGTGCCAGTGAGGGGACAGGGGAGGCCCAGTACTTC
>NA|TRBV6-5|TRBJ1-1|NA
CASSYSIPWQGLMNTEAFF
TGTGCCAGCAGTTACTCGATACCTTGGCAGGGCCTTATGAACACTGAAGCTTTCTTT
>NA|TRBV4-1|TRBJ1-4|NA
CASSQGPDSNEKLFF
TGCGCCAGCAGTCAAGGGCCCGACAGTAATGAAAAACTGTTTTTT
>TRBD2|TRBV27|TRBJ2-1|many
CASSWTSGNNEQFF
TGTGCCAGCAGTTGGACTAGCGGAAACAATGAGCAGTTCTTC
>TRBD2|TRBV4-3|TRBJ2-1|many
CASSQARLAGYNEQFF
TGCGCCAGCAGCCAGGCTCGACTAGCGGGGTACAATGAGCAGTTCTTC
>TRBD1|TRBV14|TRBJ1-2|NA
CASSPGQSYGYTF
TGTGCCAGCAGCCCGGGACAGAGCTATGGCTACACCTTC
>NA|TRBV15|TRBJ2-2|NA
CATSRLTGFVAGELFF
TGTGCCACCAGCAGATTAACAGGTTTCGTTGCCGGGGAGCTGTTTTTT
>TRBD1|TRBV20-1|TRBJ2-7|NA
CSASRQGAPYEQYF
TGCAGTGCTAGCAGGCAGGGGGCCCCCTACGAGCAGTACTTC
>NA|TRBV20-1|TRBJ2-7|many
CSAKDGSSYEQYF
TGCAGTGCTAAGGACGGAAGCTCCTACGAGCAGTACTTC
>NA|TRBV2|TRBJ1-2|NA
CASIRGPGDGYTF
TGTGCCAGCATTCGGGGGCCCGGAGATGGCTACACCTTC
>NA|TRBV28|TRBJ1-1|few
CASSFRLGDTEAFF
TGTGCCAGCAGTTTTCGGTTGGGTGACACTGAAGCTTTCTTT
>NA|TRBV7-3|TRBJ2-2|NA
CASSPLVGGRTGELFF
TGTGCCAGCAGCCCCCTCGTCGGGGGGCGCACCGGGGAGCTGTTTTTT
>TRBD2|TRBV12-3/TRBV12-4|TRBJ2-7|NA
CASSAGLAGGEQYF
TGTGCCAGCAGTGCCGGACTAGCGGGAGGCGAGCAGTACTTC
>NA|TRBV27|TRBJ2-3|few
CASSLWGPDTQYF
TGTGCCAGCAGTTTATGGGGCCCAGATACGCAGTATTTT
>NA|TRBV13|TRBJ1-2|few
CASSPPGTVNYGYTF
TGTGCCAGCAGCCCACCCGGGACGGTTAACTATGGCTACACCTTC
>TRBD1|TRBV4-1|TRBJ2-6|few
CASSQAVSSRDRDNSGANVLTF
TGCGCCAGCAGCCAAGCCGTATCGAGCCGGGACAGGGACAACTCTGGGGCCAACGTCCTGACTTTC
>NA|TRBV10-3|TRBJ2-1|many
CAISELAASNEQFF
TGTGCCATCAGTGAGCTAGCAGCTTCCAATGAGCAGTTCTTC
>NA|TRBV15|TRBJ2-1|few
CATSRADYNEQFF
TGTGCCACCAGCAGAGCAGACTACAATGAGCAGTTCTTC
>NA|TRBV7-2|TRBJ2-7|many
CASRDEGGLMYEQYF
TGTGCCAGCAGGGACGAGGGGGGCCTAATGTACGAGCAGTACTTC
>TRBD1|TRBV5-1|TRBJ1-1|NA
CASSPPATGGDTEAFF
TGCGCCAGCAGCCCCCCGGCGACAGGGGGGGACACTGAAGCTTTCTTT
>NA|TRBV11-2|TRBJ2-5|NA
CASSPRGVETQYF
TGTGCCAGCAGCCCCCGGGGTGTAGAGACCCAGTACTTC
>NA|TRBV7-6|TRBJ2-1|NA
CASSLDKGNEQFF
TGTGCCAGCAGCTTGGACAAGGGCAATGAGCAGTTCTTC
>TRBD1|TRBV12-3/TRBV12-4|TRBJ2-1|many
CASSRRAPTGISNEQFF
TGTGCCAGCAGCCGAAGGGCGCCGACAGGGATTTCCAATGAGCAGTTCTTC
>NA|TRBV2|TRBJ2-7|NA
CASSDRWDYEQYF
TGTGCCAGCAGTGACAGGTGGGACTACGAGCAGTACTTC